The 28 T cell receptor beta chains presented below share a single source sample, sequenced in a study of T cell repertoires in cytomegalovirus infection. MiXCR, run by TCRdb on the reads, gives a single entry per CDR3 protein. The top ten clones hold roughly 8% of a sample with roughly 600,000 distinct CDR3 sequences, approximately 24% of them seen once. Sequencing used CD8+ T cells from PBMCs. The source of these receptors is a human donor in good health (CMV status not recorded). Some clones in this sample may be carry-over from other donors' samples.

There are many counts of this clonotype. The gene calls are TRBV6-5 and TRBJ2-1, with TRBD2 matching over 7 bases. The CDR3 has 20 residues. Unmatched junction bases numbered 24, after V lost 8 bases and J lost 2 bases. Per germline, CDR1 MNHEY and CDR2 SVGAGI. Here the CDR3 reads CASPPQGGLRTTGAYNEQFF. DNA for the CDR3: TGTGCCAGCCCCCCCCAGGGAGGGCTCAGGACAACGGGGGCCTACAATGAGCAGTTCTTC.

This clonotype was seen ten or more times. V usage is TRBV6-2 or TRBV6-3 and J usage is TRBJ2-7; weak D call: TRBD1 (5 bases). The CDR3 is 13 residues long. V was cut by 6 bases and J by 5 bases, with 14 bases left in between. The germline V gene encodes CDR1 MNHEY and CDR2 SVGEGT. CDR3 region: CASRKGAGNEQYV. The CDR3, as DNA: TGTGCCAGCAGGAAAGGGGCAGGGAACGAGCAGTACGTC.

The chain uses TRBV4-1 and TRBJ2-7, with 7 bases matching TRBD1. The trim removed 1 base at V and 5 bases at J, leaving 2 bases unmatched. The germline V gene has CDR1 MGHRA and CDR2 YSYEKL. The CDR3 loop spans 13 amino acids. CDR3 amino acids: CASSQGQGDEQYF. As DNA, the CDR3 is TGCGCCAGCAGCCAAGGGCAGGGGGACGAGCAGTACTTC.

The rearrangement uses TRBV27 and TRBJ1-1; TRBD1 aligns across 7 bases. CDR3 length: 15 amino acids. With V trimmed by 2 bases and J by 5 bases, 8 bases remained unmatched. CDR1 is MNHEY and CDR2 is SMNVEV in the germline V gene (reference sequence). DNA of the CDR3: TGTGCCAGCAGTTTAAACCCGACAGGGCTTACTGAAGCTTTCTTT. Protein: CASSLNPTGLTEAFF.

The sample holds a few counts of this clonotype. The V call is TRBV2, the J call TRBJ1-1; D is ambiguous. Germline loops: CDR1 SNHLY, CDR2 FYNNEI. This CDR3 is built from 12 residues. V lost 7 bases to trimming and J lost 6 bases, with 12 bases between them. This CDR3 is CASMERMPEAFF. CDR3 DNA: TGTGCCAGCATGGAGCGGATGCCTGAAGCTTTCTTT.

At least ten counts were recorded for this clonotype. The chain links TRBV7-2 to TRBJ2-7; D unclear. The CDR3 is 13 amino acids. The V gene lost 5 bases and the J gene lost 5 bases, with 13 bases spanning the gap. The germline V gene has CDR1 SGHTA and CDR2 FQGNSA. For the CDR3, the DNA is TGTGCCAGCAGCCCCGATCCGGGCCACGAGCAGTACGTC. Translation gives CASSPDPGHEQYV.

A remark on this clonotype: A read error may explain this, as a much larger clone is one base away. V is TRBV7-6 and J is TRBJ2-2, with D possibly being TRBD2 (5 bases). The length of the CDR3 is 13 residues. Per germline, CDR1 SGHVS and CDR2 FNYEAQ. The chain's CDR3 is CVSSPRRSGELFF. The CDR3 bases are TGTGTCAGCAGCCCTCGGAGGTCCGGGGAGCTGTTTTTT.

The rearrangement uses TRBV7-8 and TRBJ2-2; D not resolved. Trimming removed 4 bases at V and 6 bases at J, with 9 bases between. CDR1 and CDR2 from the germline V gene are SGHVS and FQNEAQ. The CDR3 loop spans 13 amino acids. CDR3 sequence reads: CASSWLGAGELFF. The CDR3 DNA is TGTGCCAGCAGCTGGCTAGGAGCCGGGGAGCTGTTTTTT.

The V and J genes are TRBV2 and TRBJ1-6; no clear D gene. In germline, CDR1 is SNHLY, CDR2 FYNNEI. V dropped 7 bases and J dropped 10 bases, with 14 bases sitting between them. This CDR3 is built from 13 residues. The chain's CDR3 is CASIGRVSSPLHF. CDR3 in DNA: TGTGCCAGCATCGGGAGGGTGAGCTCACCCCTCCACTTT.

This clonotype has ten or more counts. The chain joins TRBV7-8 to TRBJ2-1; 11 nucleotides match TRBD2. The CDR3 consists of 20 residues. Germline loops: CDR1 SGHVS, CDR2 FQNEAQ. The V segment lost 0 bases and the J segment 3 bases; nucleotides outside the gene matches: 13. This CDR3 reads CASSLAATSLAGGIYNEQFF. In DNA, the CDR3 is TGTGCCAGCAGCTTAGCCGCAACCTCCTTAGCGGGGGGGATCTACAATGAGCAGTTCTTC.

This clonotype was seen ten or more times. The rearrangement links TRBV27 to TRBJ1-2; D not resolved. V was pared by 2 bases and J by 4 bases, with 11 bases between. This CDR3 has 14 amino acids. The germline gives CDR1 MNHEY, CDR2 SMNVEV (reference sequence). The CDR3 nucleotides read TGTGCCAGCAGTTTAAGCAGCAACTTCTATGGCTACACCTTC. It is translated as CASSLSSNFYGYTF.

This chain joins TRBV19 and TRBJ1-3; 8 nucleotides align to TRBD1. Germline CDR1 and CDR2: LNHDA and SQIVND (reference sequence). V was clipped by 5 bases and J by 4 bases; unmatched bases: 10. The CDR3 runs 16 residues. CDR3 protein: CASSLPRTGYGNTIYF. CDR3 coding DNA: TGTGCCAGTAGTCTTCCACGGACAGGGTACGGAAACACCATATATTTT. The complete variable domain, with remaining parts taken from reference TRBV19 and TRBJ1-3, reads DGGITQSPKYLFRKEGQNVTLSCEQNLNHDAMYWYRQDPGQGLRLIYYSQIVNDFQKGDIAEGYSVSREKKESFPLTVTSAQKNPTAFYLCASSLPRTGYGNTIYFGEGSWLTVV.

This clonotype was picked up many times. The chain recombines TRBV7-9 with TRBJ1-1; TRBD1 agrees at 8 bases. The germline V gene has CDR1 SEHNR and CDR2 FQNEAQ (reference sequence). This CDR3 is 14 amino acids long. The ends lost 5 bases at V and 1 base at J; junction bases unmatched: 3. As DNA, the CDR3 is TGTGCCAGCAGCGCGACAGGGGCGAACACTGAAGCTTTCTTT. The encoded protein is CASSATGANTEAFF.

This clonotype was detected ten times or more. The chain uses TRBV12-3 or TRBV12-4 and TRBJ2-3, with D possibly TRBD2 on 6 matching bases. The CDR3 contains 12 residues. Trimming took 6 bases from V and 5 from J, leaving 9 bases between them. The CDR3 nucleotides read TGTGCCAGCAGACGTAGCGGAGATACGCAGTATTTT. Translating gives CASRRSGDTQYF.

This clonotype was recorded at least ten times. The gene calls are TRBV7-6 and TRBJ2-1; 7 bases map to TRBD1. V lost 5 bases to trimming and J lost 8 bases; unmatched junction nucleotides: 9. The CDR3 runs to 14 residues. Germline CDR1 and CDR2: SGHVS and FNYEAQ. The CDR3 region is CASSLAGGSDEQFF. CDR3 sequence (DNA): TGTGCCAGCAGCCTTGCAGGGGGTAGTGATGAGCAGTTCTTC.

The chain couples TRBV28 to TRBJ2-7; 10 positions match TRBD1. The CDR3 is made up of 20 amino acids. V trimming: 3 bases; J trimming: 0 bases; junction bases outside the gene matches: 17. The germline gives CDR1 MDHEN, CDR2 SYDVKM. The CDR3 here is CASSFFFRGQGWTCSYEQYV. The CDR3 DNA is TGTGCCAGCAGTTTCTTTTTTAGGGGACAGGGGTGGACGTGCTCCTACGAGCAGTACGTC.

The genes are TRBV28 and TRBJ2-7; the D is unclear. Germline V gene lookup returns CDR1 MDHEN and CDR2 SYDVKM. V shed 5 bases and J shed 0 bases, with 5 bases lying between them. The CDR3 extends over 12 amino acids. CDR3 sequence reads: CASSRVSYEQYV. CDR3 sequence (DNA): TGTGCCAGCAGTAGAGTCTCCTACGAGCAGTACGTC.

This clonotype has ten or more counts. The chain couples TRBV7-2 to TRBJ1-5; TRBD1 is a possible D gene (5 bases). This CDR3 region has 15 residues. Germline CDR1 is SGHTA and CDR2 is FQGNSA. Trimming stripped 3 bases from V and 2 bases from J, with 11 bases between. This CDR3 is CASSFLTVGNQPQHF. DNA for the CDR3: TGTGCCAGCAGCTTCCTGACAGTCGGCAATCAGCCCCAGCATTTT.

The chain combines TRBV7-4 with TRBJ1-5; 11 bases fit TRBD1. The CDR3 covers 14 residues. Trimming cost V 5 bases and J 8 bases; bases outside gene matches: 5. Germline lookup yields CDR1 SGHVT and CDR2 SQSDAQ. CDR3 sequence: CASSRDRGREPQHF. In DNA form, the CDR3 reads TGTGCCAGCAGCCGGGACAGGGGGAGGGAGCCCCAGCATTTT.

This clonotype was detected only a few times. The chain has TRBV12-3 or TRBV12-4 and TRBJ2-4; D gene uncertain. This CDR3 has 16 amino acids. With 5 bases removed from V and 1 base from J, the gap between germline ends came to 15 bases. CDR3 sequence (DNA): TGTGCCAGCAGTACCACGAGTCCTTCCGCCAAAAACATTCAGTACTTC. The encoded protein is CASSTTSPSAKNIQYF.

The gene calls are TRBV28 and TRBJ2-1; 11 positions match TRBD1. This CDR3 has 16 amino acids. Losses at the gene ends were 3 bases for V and 6 bases for J; bases not matched to a gene: 7. The germline gives CDR1 MDHEN, CDR2 SYDVKM. The CDR3 region has the DNA TGTGCCAGCAGTTTCCCCACCGGGACAGGGGGCAATGAGCAGTTCTTC. It encodes CASSFPTGTGGNEQFF.

This clonotype has just a few counts. This chain links TRBV6-6 with TRBJ1-5; D remains unclear. The CDR3 sequence is 12 residues long. V was trimmed by 6 bases and J by 9 bases, leaving 12 bases between them. Germline V lookup: CDR1 MNHNY, CDR2 SVGAGI (reference sequence). The CDR3 reads CASSPGQWPQHF. The CDR3 nucleotides are TGTGCCAGCAGCCCCGGCCAATGGCCCCAGCATTTT.

The V call is TRBV20-1, the J call TRBJ1-2, with D tentatively TRBD1 (5 bases). The CDR3 contains 13 residues. Germline V CDR1 and CDR2: DFQATT, SNEGSKA (reference sequence). Trimming removed 6 bases from V and 4 bases from J, with 15 bases in between. CDR3 in amino acids: CSAPGPERYGYTF. The CDR3 DNA sequence: TGCAGTGCCCCGGGACCAGAGCGCTATGGCTACACCTTC.

This clonotype was observed a handful of times. This chain connects TRBV2 to TRBJ2-1; tentative D call: TRBD2 (6 bases). V shed 10 bases and J shed 5 bases, with 18 bases lying between them. CDR1 is SNHLY and CDR2 is FYNNEI in the germline V gene. This CDR3 has 14 amino acids. The CDR3 sequence: CATTWAGSHNEQFF. Written as DNA, the CDR3 is TGTGCCACCACATGGGCGGGGAGCCACAATGAGCAGTTCTTC.

This clonotype came up a few times. The rearrangement uses TRBV25-1 and TRBJ1-4; D call uncertain. Germline V gene data show CDR1 as MGHDK and CDR2 as SYGVNS. The CDR3 covers 19 residues. V was trimmed by 3 bases and J by 3 bases, leaving 23 bases between them. CDR3 region: CASSDGVRTDRWANEKLFF. The CDR3 DNA sequence: TGTGCCAGCAGTGATGGTGTCAGGACGGATCGTTGGGCTAATGAAAAACTGTTTTTT.

This chain uses TRBV23-1 with TRBJ1-1; D perhaps matches TRBD1 (6 bases). TRBV23-1 is designated an ORF whose function remains uncertain. The CDR3 length is 15 residues. Trimming took off 6 bases at V and 1 base at J, with 15 bases between the two ends. The CDR3 protein is CASSPPRTENTEAFF. DNA of the CDR3: TGCGCCAGCAGCCCCCCCCGGACAGAGAACACTGAAGCTTTCTTT.

This clonotype has only a few counts. J is TRBJ2-1 and V is TRBV29-1; 8 nucleotides line up with TRBD1. This CDR3 is built from 14 residues. V was clipped by 2 bases and J by 5 bases; unmatched bases: 5. Germline V gene sequence: CDR1 SQVTM, CDR2 ANQGSEA. CDR3 loop: CSVEYRGAHNEQFF. The CDR3 region has the DNA TGCAGCGTTGAATACAGGGGGGCCCACAATGAGCAGTTCTTC.

The sample holds a few counts of this clonotype. This chain links TRBV20-1 with TRBJ1-1; 12 bases match TRBD1. Per the germline V gene, CDR1 is DFQATT and CDR2 is SNEGSKA (reference sequence). There are 16 residues in the CDR3. V was pared by 5 bases and J by 5 bases, with 12 bases of the junction left unmatched. The CDR3 is CSAWSRDRGLRTEAFF. CDR3 nucleotide sequence: TGCAGTGCTTGGTCCCGGGACAGGGGGCTTCGGACTGAAGCTTTCTTT.